This entry features one T cell receptor (beta chain) sequence. Its antigen is undetermined. Trimming took 5 bases from V and 8 from J; bases not matched to a gene: 10. The CDR3 length is 16 residues. Germline V CDR1 and CDR2: LNHDA, SQIVND (reference sequence). The PCR was carried out with 60 Vbeta primers and 13 Jbeta primers. The method was immunoSEQ multiplex PCR; TCRdb's version includes in-frame clones alone and lacks a portion of them. Of 65,000 to 90,000 clones detected, 70% to 75% appear once; the ten largest clones hold 4.2%. This record belongs to a study of cytomegalovirus exposure and HLA in healthy donors. Study-level points and caveats: Earlier analysis yielded a pattern in which most TCR beta V segments were productive about 90% or about 30% of the time. A classifier reportedly called cytomegalovirus status with high sensitivity and specificity. Exclusion applied to some V segments, including TRBV6-2 and TRBV6-3, as they were indistinguishable.

This chain links TRBV19 with TRBJ2-3; 13 bases agree with TRBD2. Sequencing was performed on PBMCs. The sequence was obtained from a man aged 55 to 70 in good health and CMV-seronegative. Here the CDR3 reads CASSRDTSGGATTQYF. As DNA, the CDR3 is TGTGCCAGTAGTCGCGACACTAGCGGGGGGGCCACTACGCAGTATTTT.